Sequencing of this T cell receptor (beta chain) was carried out in a study of cytomegalovirus exposure and HLA in healthy donors. Study background: Counted in an early data release were about 85 million unique TCRs from HLA-typed donors. Study observations and caveats: An ancestry cluster, one associated with Asian ancestry, reportedly showed fewer N-insertions than the approximately 700-donor mean in a later analysis. A later analysis showed HLA-associated TCR beta chains outstripping equally common others in clonal expansion. Association with HLA alleles at 0.05 false discovery rate was found for about 17,000 TCR beta sequences in a later analysis.

With regard to this clone: What it binds is not known.

The PCR made use of 60 Vbeta and 13 Jbeta primers. Libraries were prepared by immunoSEQ multiplex PCR; TCRdb keeps only in-frame clonotypes and omits some of them. The sample holds under 150,000 clones, 8% to 10% seen once. CDR3 length: 15 residues. Germline CDR1 and CDR2: SGDLS and YYNGEE. The junction had 7 bases not matched to a gene; V was cut back by 6 bases and J by 4 bases. The source of this sequence is a man between 25 and 39 years old in good health and CMV-seronegative. The sample was PBMCs. The chain links TRBV9 to TRBJ2-2, with 9 bases matching TRBD1. This CDR3 is CASTPGQGSTGELFF. As DNA, the CDR3 is TGTGCCAGCACCCCGGGACAGGGCTCCACCGGGGAGCTGTTTTTT.